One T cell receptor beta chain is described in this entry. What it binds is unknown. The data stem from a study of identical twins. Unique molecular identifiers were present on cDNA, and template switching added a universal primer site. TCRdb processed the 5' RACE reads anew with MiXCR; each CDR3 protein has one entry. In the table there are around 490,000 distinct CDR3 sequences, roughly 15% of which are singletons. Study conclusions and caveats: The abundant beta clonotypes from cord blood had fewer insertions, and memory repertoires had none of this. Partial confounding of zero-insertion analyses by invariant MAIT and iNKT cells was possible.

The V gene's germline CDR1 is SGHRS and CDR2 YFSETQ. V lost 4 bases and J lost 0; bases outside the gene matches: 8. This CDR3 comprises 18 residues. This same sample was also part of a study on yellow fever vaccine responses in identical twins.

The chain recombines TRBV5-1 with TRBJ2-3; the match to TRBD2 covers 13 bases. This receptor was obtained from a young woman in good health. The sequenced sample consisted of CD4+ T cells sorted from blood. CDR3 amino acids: CASSPSGLAGTSTDTQYF. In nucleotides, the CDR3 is TGCGCCAGCAGCCCATCGGGACTAGCGGGAACTAGCACAGATACGCAGTATTTT.